This passage covers 30 T cell receptor beta chains from one sample sequenced in a study of PD-1 blockade in classical Hodgkin lymphoma. Time point here: cycle 4 day 1 (C4D1), after 6 weeks of nivolumab. With no exception, relapse followed autologous stem cell transplantation in all patients, and brentuximab vedotin exposure varied. Libraries were prepared by immunoSEQ multiplex PCR; TCRdb keeps only in-frame clonotypes and omits some of them. The sample includes roughly 100,000 clones, approximately 94% of them seen just once. Sequencing was performed on peripheral blood mononuclear cells (PBMCs), taken before the fourth cycle of nivolumab. Receptor source: a human donor with classical Hodgkin lymphoma.

The rearrangement joins TRBV15 to TRBJ2-3; D remains ambiguous. V gave up 5 bases and J gave up 6 bases, with 9 bases separating them. This CDR3 contains 12 residues. Germline CDR1 LNHNV, CDR2 YYDKDF (reference sequence). The CDR3 nucleotides are TGTGCCACCAGCGGCGTTTCGGATACGCAGTATTTT. It yields the protein CATSGVSDTQYF.

The chain links TRBV5-6 to TRBJ2-2; the D call may be TRBD1 or TRBD2 (6 bases each). Between the trimmed V and J ends, which lost 5 bases and 3 bases, there was a span of 23 bases. CDR1 and CDR2 (germline): SGHDT, YYEEEE. The CDR3 consists of 18 residues. The CDR3 DNA is TGTGCCAGCAGTCCGTTGTTTATTGGACAGCGGGACACCGGGGAGCTGTTTTTT. It encodes CASSPLFIGQRDTGELFF.

The J gene is TRBJ1-6, the V gene TRBV10-1, with no clear D. The germline gives CDR1 WNHNN, CDR2 SYGVQD (reference sequence). The CDR3 contains 13 residues. V lost 2 bases and J lost 5, with 4 bases in between. CDR3 residues: CASSENHNSPLHF. The DNA for the CDR3 is TGCGCCAGCAGTGAGAACCATAATTCACCCCTCCACTTT.

A single count supports this clone. This chain uses TRBV6-5 with TRBJ1-5; no reliable D call. Germline CDR1 MNHEY, CDR2 SVGAGI. The CDR3 is 14 amino acids. V lost 0 bases, J lost 4 bases, and 7 bases lay in between. CDR3 sequence reads: CASSYSTENQPQHF. The CDR3 DNA reads as TGTGCCAGCAGTTACTCGACCGAAAATCAGCCCCAGCATTTT.

This chain uses TRBV5-1 with TRBJ1-4; D is possibly TRBD1 (5 bases). From germline, CDR1 is SGHRS and CDR2 YFSETQ. This CDR3 is built from 15 residues. Trimming removed 5 bases at V and 7 bases at J, with 18 bases between. CDR3 nucleotides: TGCGCCAGCAGTCGCTGGGGACCAGACACTGAAAAACTGTTTTTT. This sequence encodes CASSRWGPDTEKLFF.

This clone showed up just once. V is TRBV19 and J is TRBJ2-7; the D is unclear. Trimming pared 1 base from V and 7 bases from J, leaving 17 bases between. In germline, CDR1 is LNHDA, CDR2 SQIVND (reference sequence). CDR3 size: 15 residues. The CDR3 spells CASSIGAGGWIEQYF. CDR3 coding DNA: TGTGCCAGTAGTATAGGGGCAGGTGGGTGGATTGAGCAGTACTTC. The complete variable domain, with remaining parts taken from reference TRBV19 and TRBJ2-7, reads DGGITQSPKYLFRKEGQNVTLSCEQNLNHDAMYWYRQDPGQGLRLIYYSQIVNDFQKGDIAEGYSVSREKKESFPLTVTSAQKNPTAFYLCASSIGAGGWIEQYFGPGTRLTVT.

The V and J genes are TRBV27 and TRBJ2-5; D may be TRBD2 (6 bases). This CDR3 spans 14 amino acids. Trimming left V 4 bases short and J 2 bases short, with 11 bases between. CDR1 MNHEY and CDR2 SMNVEV come from the germline V gene (reference sequence). The CDR3 nucleotides read TGTGCCAGCAGTTCCACGAGCGGGCAAGAGACCCAGTACTTC. This gives the protein CASSSTSGQETQYF.

The chain has TRBV27 and TRBJ2-1, with D uncertain. Deletions cut 0 bases from V and 8 bases from J, with 8 bases between. CDR1 and CDR2 (germline): MNHEY, SMNVEV (reference sequence). The CDR3 covers 13 residues. The CDR3 nucleotides are TGTGCCAGCAGTTTATCTTCCCGGGATGAGCAGTTCTTC. Its protein is CASSLSSRDEQFF.

The rearrangement joins TRBV29-1 to TRBJ2-5, with D possibly being TRBD2 (6 bases). Trimming took off 5 bases at V and 4 bases at J, with 14 bases between the two ends. The CDR3 runs 13 residues. From germline, CDR1 is SQVTM and CDR2 ANQGSEA. CDR3 nucleotides: TGCAGCGTTATGGGCCGGGAGATAGAGACCCAGTACTTC. Amino acid sequence: CSVMGREIETQYF.

The genes are TRBV4-1 and TRBJ2-2, with 12 positions matching TRBD2. Germline V CDR1 and CDR2: MGHRA, YSYEKL. The CDR3 is made up of 17 amino acids. After removal of 1 base from V and 5 bases from J, the junction contained 5 bases not matched to a gene. CDR3 residues: CASSQGLAGVQTGELFF. The DNA of the CDR3 is TGCGCCAGCAGCCAAGGACTAGCGGGAGTACAAACCGGGGAGCTGTTTTTT.

The chain joins TRBV28 to TRBJ1-2; D not resolved. Trimming left V 3 bases short and J 3 bases short, with 14 bases between. The CDR3 runs 15 residues. Germline V CDR1 and CDR2: MDHEN, SYDVKM. The CDR3, as DNA: TGTGCCAGCAGTTTGAGTTTTGGTCGACACTATGGCTACACCTTC. Its translation: CASSLSFGRHYGYTF.

The chain's CDR3 is CASRLTSGSVHNEQFF. CDR3 in DNA: TGTGCCAGCAGGCTTACTAGCGGGAGTGTCCACAATGAGCAGTTCTTC. The chain is built from TRBV27 and TRBJ2-1; 11 bases map to TRBD2. Germline V gene data show CDR1 as MNHEY and CDR2 as SMNVEV (reference sequence). Losses at the gene ends were 6 bases for V and 5 bases for J; bases not matched to a gene: 9. The CDR3 runs to 16 residues.

This rearrangement joins TRBV9 to TRBJ2-3; D is ambiguous. The CDR3 is 12 amino acids. With 0 bases removed from V and 6 bases from J, the gap between germline ends came to 5 bases. Germline CDR1 reads SGDLS; CDR2 reads YYNGEE. The CDR3 spells CASSVVSDTQYF. CDR3 DNA: TGTGCCAGCAGCGTAGTATCTGATACGCAGTATTTT.

The chain links TRBV28 to TRBJ2-1, with 8 bases aligning to TRBD1. The CDR3 extends over 17 amino acids. Germline CDR1 reads MDHEN; CDR2 reads SYDVKM. J gave up 0 bases and V 5 bases, and 9 bases lay outside the gene matches. The CDR3 reads CASSPWTGSSSYNEQFF. CDR3 DNA sequence: TGTGCCAGCAGTCCGTGGACAGGGTCTAGCTCCTACAATGAGCAGTTCTTC.

The chain combines TRBV19 with TRBJ2-5, with 9 positions matching TRBD1. This CDR3 contains 14 residues. V shed 9 bases and J 3 bases; nucleotides not matched to a gene: 8. The germline V gene has CDR1 LNHDA and CDR2 SQIVND (reference sequence). In DNA, the CDR3 is TGTGCCAGCCGGGACAGGGCGATGAAAGAGACCCAGTACTTC. Protein sequence: CASRDRAMKETQYF. The full variable domain, rest sourced from reference TRBV19 and TRBJ2-5, is DGGITQSPKYLFRKEGQNVTLSCEQNLNHDAMYWYRQDPGQGLRLIYYSQIVNDFQKGDIAEGYSVSREKKESFPLTVTSAQKNPTAFYLCASRDRAMKETQYFGPGTRLLVL.

The CDR3 is CASSRTGANTGELFF. DNA for the CDR3: TGTGCCAGTAGTAGAACAGGGGCGAACACCGGGGAGCTGTTTTTT. This chain uses TRBV19 with TRBJ2-2; TRBD1 aligns across 7 bases. Trimming took 4 bases from V and 0 from J; bases not matched to a gene: 2. Germline lookup yields CDR1 LNHDA and CDR2 SQIVND (reference sequence). The CDR3 loop spans 15 amino acids. Filled out from reference TRBV19 and TRBJ2-2, the complete variable domain reads DGGITQSPKYLFRKEGQNVTLSCEQNLNHDAMYWYRQDPGQGLRLIYYSQIVNDFQKGDIAEGYSVSREKKESFPLTVTSAQKNPTAFYLCASSRTGANTGELFFGEGSRLTVL.

The chain joins TRBV7-8 to TRBJ2-1; TRBD1 matches 7 bases. Trimming took 3 bases from V and 1 from J; bases not matched to a gene: 3. This CDR3 comprises 15 residues. Germline V CDR1 and CDR2: SGHVS, FQNEAQ. DNA for the CDR3: TGTGCCAGCAGCTTGGGGACAGCTTCCTACAATGAGCAGTTCTTC. Its translation: CASSLGTASYNEQFF.

This clone turned up a few times. The chain uses TRBV7-8 and TRBJ1-5, with D maybe TRBD1 (5 bases). Germline V CDR1 and CDR2: SGHVS, FQNEAQ. CDR3 length: 15 amino acids. V lost 5 bases to trimming and J lost 9 bases, with 20 bases between them. CDR3 sequence reads: CASSLGAGYNAPQHF. The CDR3 coding sequence is TGTGCCAGCAGCCTAGGGGCAGGATACAATGCGCCCCAGCATTTT.

The chain uses TRBV10-3 and TRBJ2-1; 12 bases agree with TRBD2. Germline V gene lookup returns CDR1 ENHRY and CDR2 SYGVKD. This CDR3 is built from 15 residues. V was clipped by 4 bases and J by 10 bases; unmatched bases: 8. The CDR3, as DNA: TGTGCCATCAGTGTTCCGACTAGCGGGGGCTGGGAGCAGTTCTTC. Its protein product is CAISVPTSGGWEQFF.

V and J are TRBV27 and TRBJ1-2; tentative D call: TRBD1 (5 bases). The V and J ends lost 5 bases and 8 bases respectively, with 18 bases between them. CDR3 length equals 14 residues. Looked up from germline, CDR1 is MNHEY and CDR2 is SMNVEV (reference sequence). DNA of the CDR3: TGTGCCAGCAGTCCCCGGGGGGGTGCGGGCGGCTACACCTTC. It is translated as CASSPRGGAGGYTF.

The J gene is TRBJ2-7, the V gene TRBV9; TRBD2 aligns across 11 bases. CDR1 and CDR2 from the germline V gene are SGDLS and YYNGEE. The junction had 11 bases not matched to a gene; V was cut back by 0 bases and J by 0 bases. The CDR3 loop spans 19 amino acids. The CDR3 region has the DNA TGTGCCAGCAGCGTAGGTGTGACTAGCGGGAACTTATTCTCCTACGAGCAGTACTTC. Translation gives CASSVGVTSGNLFSYEQYF.

The chain uses TRBV27 and TRBJ2-3, with 7 bases identical to TRBD2. Germline trimming cut 2 bases from V and 4 bases from J; bases unmatched to any gene: 3. The CDR3 has 14 amino acids. Germline-derived CDR1 and CDR2 are MNHEY and SMNVEV (reference sequence). The CDR3 bases are TGTGCCAGCAGTTTAGAGGGGAGGGCAGATACGCAGTATTTT. Protein sequence: CASSLEGRADTQYF.

V gene TRBV6-1 combines with J gene TRBJ1-3, with D maybe TRBD1 (6 bases). CDR3 length: 14 amino acids. Germline-derived CDR1 and CDR2 are MNHNS and SASEGT. The ends were cut back, 11 bases at V and 3 bases at J, with 17 bases in the middle. The CDR3 nucleotides read TGTGCCTCCTCAACCGGGGGCGATGGAAACACCATATATTTT. Protein: CASSTGGDGNTIYF.

The chain has TRBV9 and TRBJ2-1; D not certain. The germline V and J ends were trimmed by 0 bases and 6 bases, with 16 bases remaining between them. Germline CDR1 reads SGDLS; CDR2 reads YYNGEE. The CDR3 sequence is 16 residues long. The CDR3 coding sequence is TGTGCCAGCAGCGTAGCTACCCGTGGGTCCGGCAATGAGCAGTTCTTC. It encodes CASSVATRGSGNEQFF.

J is TRBJ2-2 and V is TRBV27; TRBD2 is a possible D gene (6 bases). Trimming cost V 5 bases and J 7 bases, with 17 bases left between them. Per germline, CDR1 MNHEY and CDR2 SMNVEV (reference sequence). This CDR3 is 15 amino acids long. The CDR3 DNA sequence: TGTGCCAGCAGTAGTTTAAGCGGGTGGGTCGGGGAGCTGTTTTTT. Protein sequence: CASSSLSGWVGELFF.

The CDR3 coding sequence is TGCGCCAGCAGCTTCACCACAGATACGCAGTATTTT. It translates to CASSFTTDTQYF. The chain employs TRBV5-1 and TRBJ2-3, with D unresolved. The CDR3 runs 12 residues. Trimming took off 2 bases at V and 2 bases at J, with 3 bases between the two ends. Germline lookup yields CDR1 SGHRS and CDR2 YFSETQ.

This clone was seen a single time. The V gene is TRBV15, the J gene TRBJ2-1, with 10 bases that match TRBD2. CDR1 LNHNV and CDR2 YYDKDF come from the germline V gene (reference sequence). The trim removed 1 base at V and 12 bases at J, leaving 3 bases unmatched. CDR3 length equals 13 residues. The CDR3 loop is CATSRVPSGRQFF. The CDR3 DNA sequence: TGTGCCACCAGCAGAGTCCCTAGCGGGAGGCAGTTCTTC.

The rearrangement joins TRBV9 to TRBJ2-2; D unresolved. CDR1 and CDR2 from the germline V gene are SGDLS and YYNGEE. CDR3 length: 14 amino acids. Trimming shortened V by 3 bases and J by 5 bases, and 11 bases separated the two germline ends. The CDR3 here is CASSAGSGTGELFF. The CDR3 bases are TGTGCCAGCAGCGCCGGTAGTGGGACCGGGGAGCTGTTTTTT.

The chain carries TRBV5-1 and TRBJ2-2, with TRBD2 matching 7 bases. CDR3 length equals 15 residues. Germline V gives CDR1 SGHRS, CDR2 YFSETQ. The V segment lost 4 bases and the J segment 3 bases; nucleotides outside the gene matches: 6. The CDR3 reads CASSPPRGDTGELFF. The CDR3 nucleotides read TGCGCCAGCAGCCCACCACGGGGGGACACCGGGGAGCTGTTTTTT.

This CDR3 reads CASSQAETGGEKLFF. Here the CDR3 DNA reads TGCGCCAGCAGCCAAGCCGAGACAGGGGGTGAAAAACTGTTTTTT. V and J are TRBV4-1 and TRBJ1-4; TRBD1 matches at 9 bases. The CDR3 runs to 15 residues. With V trimmed by 1 base and J by 7 bases, 4 bases remained unmatched. Germline loops: CDR1 MGHRA, CDR2 YSYEKL.